One T cell receptor (beta chain) is described in this entry. Antigen: not known. This sample stems from a study of identifying expanded T cells in peripheral blood. The protocol was immunoSEQ multiplex PCR, while the TCRdb copy is restricted to in-frame clones and leaves out a portion. The sample includes approximately 75,000 clones, roughly 90% of them seen just once. During the collection period, no donor immune events like infections were recorded. This CDR3 has 13 residues. Germline V gene lookup returns CDR1 LNHDA and CDR2 SQIVND (reference sequence). Trimming left V 5 bases short and J 6 bases short, with 10 bases between. Study conclusions and caveats: Clone count variance between approximately 2-week samples rose with total template count. Technical replicates showed roughly 1.2 changed clones; two weeks roughly 16; four weeks 19.

The TCR sequence derives from a person aged 18-70 years in good health. The sequencing input was blood. The J gene is TRBJ1-4, the V gene TRBV19; D is ambiguous. CDR3 nucleotides: TGTGCCAGTAGTTGGACGGTGGATGAAAAACTGTTTTTT. Translated, it gives CASSWTVDEKLFF.